The 23 T cell receptor beta chains presented below share a single source sample, sequenced in a study of Tregs in tolerant kidney transplant recipients. Recipients received nonmyeloablative bone marrow transplants from related graft donors, with transient mixed chimerism. Sequenced by immunoSEQ multiplex PCR; TCRdb stores in-frame clones only, minus some. The sample data list some 2,400 clones. The sequencing here drew on CD8+ T cells from blood (PBMCs), taken 6 months after the transplant. Source of these receptors: a human patient who received a combined kidney and bone marrow transplant. Some T cells may arise from the graft donor.

A remark on this clone: The read finishes 3 residues shy of the CDR3 end, and the germline J gene is used to complete it. V is TRBV12-3 or TRBV12-4 and J is TRBJ2-1; D uncertain. The CDR3 is 13 residues long. The V end lost 3 bases, the J end lost 6 bases, and 9 bases lay between the germline ends. CDR3 DNA, as far as it was read: TGTGCCAGCAGTTTCGGCTCGGGCAATGAG. Its protein product is CASSFGSGNE. The CDR3 reads in full as CASSFGSGNEQFF.

About this clone itself: The CDR3 goes on 3 residues after the read ends, and that part is filled in from the germline J gene. The chain couples TRBV2 to TRBJ2-2; 11 bases align to TRBD2. The germline gives CDR1 SNHLY, CDR2 FYNNEI. The CDR3 has 17 amino acids. V lost 9 bases, J lost 2 bases, and 11 bases stayed unmatched. CDR3 in amino acids: CARRGLADTTNTGELFF. The part of the CDR3 DNA that was read is TGTGCCAGGAGGGGACTAGCGGATACCACTAACACCGGGGAG.

The CDR3 loop is CASRQGIDQPQHF. The covered CDR3 bases are TGTGCCAGTAGGCAGGGGATCGATCAGCCC. The V and J genes are TRBV19 and TRBJ1-5, with D perhaps TRBD1 (6 bases). The CDR3 end is not reached by the read, which stops 3 residues before it; the germline J gene fills it in. Germline V lookup: CDR1 LNHDA, CDR2 SQIVND (reference sequence). The CDR3 contains 13 residues. V lost 6 bases, J lost 5 bases, and 11 bases lay in between.

With respect to this clone: Coverage ceases 3 residues before the CDR3 finishes, and the germline J gene fills in the end. V gene TRBV10-1 combines with J gene TRBJ2-3, with TRBD1 as a possible D gene (5 bases). The CDR3 runs to 14 residues. Deletions cut 0 bases from V and 5 bases from J, with 9 bases between. Germline-derived CDR1 and CDR2 are WNHNN and SYGVQD (reference sequence). The CDR3 protein is CASSESGALDTQYF. CDR3 DNA, as far as it was read: TGCGCCAGCAGTGAGTCTGGGGCCTTAGATACG.

Its frequency marks this clone as medium-sized. The CDR3 end lies 3 residues beyond the end of the read and is filled in from the germline J gene. The chain links TRBV29-1 to TRBJ2-7; D is unresolved. Deletions cut 4 bases from V and 3 bases from J, with 13 bases between. Germline assignment: CDR1 SQVTM and CDR2 ANQGSEA. There are 13 residues in the CDR3. The CDR3 loop is CSVVGDNNYEQYF. The sequenced CDR3 bases are TGCAGCGTTGTTGGCGACAATAACTACGAG.

Concerning this clone: Coverage ceases 3 residues before the CDR3 finishes, and the germline J gene fills in the end. The genes are TRBV20-1 and TRBJ2-1, with 10 bases aligning to TRBD2. V trimming: 6 bases; J trimming: 7 bases; junction bases outside the gene matches: 12. Germline V gene lookup returns CDR1 DFQATT and CDR2 SNEGSKA (reference sequence). The CDR3 spans 15 residues. CDR3 DNA, as far as it was read: TGCAGTGCGGTTGTTCCGGGACTAGCGAGAAATGAG. Translation: CSAVVPGLARNE. The whole CDR3 protein reads CSAVVPGLARNEQFF.

Details on this clone: The CDR3 end falls 3 residues outside the read, so it is completed with the germline J gene. Other DNA sequences of this sample code for an identical CDR3. The chain recombines TRBV6-1 with TRBJ1-2; 9 bases are a match to TRBD1. V lost 3 bases to trimming and J lost 7 bases; unmatched junction nucleotides: 9. Germline V lookup: CDR1 MNHNS, CDR2 SASEGT. The CDR3 length is 15 residues. CDR3 region: CASSEAPDRGSGYTF. Partial CDR3 DNA: TGTGCCAGCAGTGAGGCACCGGACAGGGGTAGTGGC.

About this clone itself: The CDR3 end lies 3 residues beyond the end of the read and is filled in from the germline J gene. V is TRBV25-1 and J is TRBJ1-2; unclear D gene. The germline V gene encodes CDR1 MGHDK and CDR2 SYGVNS. V lost 3 bases to trimming and J lost 7 bases, with 18 bases between them. The CDR3 runs to 15 residues. The sequenced part of the CDR3 DNA is TGTGCCAGCAGTGAGGATCTAGAGCTGTACGGTGGC. Amino acids: CASSEDLELYGG. The complete CDR3 sequence is CASSEDLELYGGYTF.

A word on this clone: Read coverage stops 3 residues before the CDR3 terminus; the germline J gene supplies the remainder. The rearrangement uses TRBV27 and TRBJ1-5; tentatively, D is TRBD1 (6 bases). The V end was cut by 6 bases, the J end by 6 bases, with 12 bases between. CDR3 size: 13 residues. Germline V lookup: CDR1 MNHEY, CDR2 SMNVEV (reference sequence). CDR3 region: CASRLQGSQPQHF. The CDR3 DNA, read in part, is TGTGCCAGCAGATTACAGGGCTCTCAGCCC.

The DNA read from the CDR3 is TGTGCCAGCAGTGCTGAGGGACTAGGTACCTACGAG. It is translated as CASSAEGLGTYE. In full, the CDR3 reads CASSAEGLGTYEQYF. The rearrangement joins TRBV2 to TRBJ2-7; TRBD2 agrees at 8 bases. The CDR3 end falls 3 residues outside the read, so it is completed with the germline J gene. The trim removed 4 bases at V and 2 bases at J, leaving 7 bases unmatched. The V gene's germline CDR1 is SNHLY and CDR2 FYNNEI. The CDR3 has 15 amino acids.

With regard to this clone: The read halts 3 residues ahead of the CDR3 end, with the missing end drawn from the germline J gene. The V gene is TRBV5-4, the J gene TRBJ1-1; a weak D match, TRBD1 (6 bases). Germline loops: CDR1 SGHNT, CDR2 YYREEE (reference sequence). Trimming left V 4 bases short and J 7 bases short, with 11 bases between. The CDR3 totals 12 residues. The CDR3 loop reads CASSLGHNEAFF. The part of the CDR3 DNA that was read is TGTGCCAGCAGCCTGGGACATAATGAA.

Of note for this clone: The read halts 3 residues ahead of the CDR3 end, with the missing end drawn from the germline J gene. The chain has TRBV7-9 and TRBJ2-7, with 7 bases lining up with TRBD2. There are 13 residues in the CDR3. In germline, CDR1 is SEHNR, CDR2 FQNEAQ (reference sequence). Trimming cost V 5 bases and J 3 bases; bases outside gene matches: 4. The covered CDR3 bases are TGTGCCAGCAGCGAGACGGGGGGCTACGAG. This translates into CASSETGGYE. The CDR3 in full is CASSETGGYEQYF.

Turning to this clone: Read sequence stops 3 residues before the CDR3 end, and the germline J gene provides the missing end. The chain links TRBV24-1 to TRBJ2-3; 13 bases map to TRBD2. The V and J ends lost 3 bases and 0 bases, in that order; junction bases with no gene match: 5. Germline V gene data show CDR1 as KGHDR and CDR2 as SFDVKD. The CDR3 length is 18 residues. The CDR3 DNA, read in part, is TGTGCCACCAGTGATCAAGGACTAGCGGGAGCTAGCACAGATACG. Translated: CATSDQGLAGASTDT. The full CDR3 reads CATSDQGLAGASTDTQYF.

As to this clone: The CDR3 end lies 3 residues beyond the end of the read and is filled in from the germline J gene. The rearrangement uses TRBV20-1 and TRBJ2-3, with TRBD1 matching 7 bases. Per the germline V gene, CDR1 is DFQATT and CDR2 is SNEGSKA (reference sequence). This CDR3 is 19 amino acids long. Trimming at V came to 0 bases and at J to 7 bases, leaving 22 bases not matched to a gene. This chain's CDR3 is CSARDPLSLTGRDPNTQYF. The sequenced CDR3 bases are TGCAGTGCTAGAGATCCGCTATCATTGACAGGGCGAGATCCGAATACG.

Details on this clone: Its ends do not fully match the called genes, so a read error is possible. The read halts 3 residues ahead of the CDR3 end, with the missing end drawn from the germline J gene. The J gene is TRBJ1-4, the V gene TRBV4-2; tentative D call: TRBD1 (6 bases). Per the germline V gene, CDR1 is LGHNA and CDR2 is YNFKEQ. CDR3 length equals 15 residues. CDR3 residues: CASSLGTTTNEKLFF. The covered CDR3 bases are TGCGCCAGCAGCCTCGGGACAACAACTAATGAAAAA.

As regards this clone: With the read ending 3 residues before the CDR3 end, the germline J gene is used to fill in that end. The J gene is TRBJ2-1, the V gene TRBV5-1, with TRBD2 matching over 8 bases. The length of the CDR3 is 16 residues. The V and J ends lost 0 bases and 7 bases, in that order; junction bases with no gene match: 9. CDR1 and CDR2 (germline): SGHRS, YFSETQ. The CDR3 DNA, read in part, is TGCGCCAGCAGCTTGGCCTTAGCGGGGCCAGATAATGAG. It encodes CASSLALAGPDNE. The full CDR3 protein reads CASSLALAGPDNEQFF.

For this clone: Coverage ceases 3 residues before the CDR3 finishes, and the germline J gene fills in the end. The V gene is TRBV19, the J gene TRBJ2-7, with D perhaps TRBD2 (6 bases). Germline V lookup: CDR1 LNHDA, CDR2 SQIVND (reference sequence). The V gene lost 5 bases and the J gene lost 4 bases, with 12 bases spanning the gap. The CDR3 extends over 13 amino acids. The sequenced CDR3 bases are TGTGCCAGTAGTCCGGCCGGAGGGTACGAG. Translating gives CASSPAGGYE. The entire CDR3 protein reads CASSPAGGYEQYF.

To note about this clone: The CDR3 end lies 3 residues beyond the end of the read and is filled in from the germline J gene. The chain uses TRBV20-1 and TRBJ2-7; TRBD2 aligns across 14 bases. The germline V gene has CDR1 DFQATT and CDR2 SNEGSKA (reference sequence). The CDR3 extends over 19 amino acids. V trimming: 6 bases; J trimming: 3 bases; junction bases outside the gene matches: 19. This CDR3 is CSAWTKTGTSGRSLYEQYF. The CDR3 bases that were read are TGCAGTGCATGGACTAAAACCGGGACTAGCGGGAGATCTCTCTACGAG.

Turning to this clone: The sequence runs out 3 residues before the end of the CDR3; the remainder is reconstructed from the germline J gene. The chain recombines TRBV7-7 with TRBJ2-5; 9 bases map to TRBD1. The germline CDR1 and CDR2 sequences are SSHAT and FNYEAQ (reference sequence). V trimming: 1 base; J trimming: 5 bases; junction bases outside the gene matches: 8. The CDR3 is 16 amino acids. This CDR3 reads CASSLGTGVFGETQYF. The DNA read from the CDR3 is TGTGCCAGCAGCTTAGGGACAGGGGTTTTCGGCGAGACC. Full variable domain (remainder filled in from reference TRBV7-7 and TRBJ2-5): GAGVSQSPRYKVTKRGQDVTLRCDPISSHATLYWYQQALGQGPEFLTYFNYEAQPDKSGLPSDRFSAERPEGSISTLTIQRTEQRDSAMYRCASSLGTGVFGETQYFGPGTRLLVL.

Comment on this clone: The read ends 3 residues shy of where the CDR3 ends; the end is completed using the germline J gene. V is TRBV28 and J is TRBJ1-2; D may be TRBD1 (6 bases). The CDR3 sequence is 14 residues long. Looked up from germline, CDR1 is MDHEN and CDR2 is SYDVKM. V lost 3 bases and J lost 4, with 12 bases in between. The CDR3: CASSFAGEFYGYTF. The CDR3 bases that were read are TGTGCCAGCAGTTTCGCAGGGGAATTCTATGGC.

For this clone: The CDR3 end is not reached by the read, which stops 3 residues before it; the germline J gene fills it in. The J gene is TRBJ1-2, the V gene TRBV5-1; D is possibly TRBD1 (6 bases). Per germline, CDR1 SGHRS and CDR2 YFSETQ. V lost 2 bases to trimming and J lost 3 bases, with 14 bases between them. This CDR3 has 15 residues. Incomplete CDR3 DNA: TGCGCCAGCAGCTTACCCGGGACAAGCTACTATGGC. Its protein is CASSLPGTSYYG. The full CDR3 sequence reads CASSLPGTSYYGYTF.

This clone shows up as medium-sized (0.01 to 0.1%) by frequency. The CDR3 goes on 3 residues after the read ends, and that part is filled in from the germline J gene. The chain employs TRBV6-2 or TRBV6-3 and TRBJ1-1, with D maybe TRBD1 (6 bases). Germline V gives CDR1 MNHEY, CDR2 SVGEGT. CDR3 length: 14 residues. Trimming removed 2 bases from V and 5 bases from J, with 12 bases in between. CDR3: CASSYGGALTEAFF. CDR3 DNA, as far as it was read: TGTGCCAGCAGTTACGGGGGGGCCTTAACTGAA.

Details on this clone: The observed sequence ends 3 residues before the CDR3 terminus, with the missing tail filled in from the germline J gene. J is TRBJ2-7 and V is TRBV6-1; D unresolved. The CDR3 extends over 13 amino acids. Germline values: CDR1 MNHNS, CDR2 SASEGT. Trimming cost V 2 bases and J 4 bases, with 9 bases left between them. The sequenced CDR3 bases are TGTGCCAGCAGTGAATCTCCCAGTTACGAG. Translating gives CASSESPSYE. The whole CDR3 reads CASSESPSYEQYF.